This T cell receptor beta chain was documented in a study of blood T cell repertoires in COVID-19. As for the study in general: Samples taken during acute and convalescent COVID-19 were collected in the United States, Italy and Spain.

The CDR3 runs 13 residues. The V and J ends lost 7 bases and 8 bases respectively, with 12 bases between them. Germline lookup yields CDR1 LNHDA and CDR2 SQIVND (reference sequence). In the study's own analysis: For nucleated cells, counts were estimated from reference gene primer amplification. Sequencing used immunoSEQ multiplex PCR; TCRdb keeps in-frame clones, though not all of them. The D gene and trimming were derived from the DNA, and the V and J assignments and clone size from that table. The table includes fewer than 250,000 clones, 80% to 90% detected once. J is TRBJ1-6 and V is TRBV19, with a weak D call TRBD1 (6 bases). The source is a woman in her 70s with acute or convalescent COVID-19. Material for sequencing was peripheral blood. The CDR3 loop is CASTGAWDSPLHF. The CDR3, as DNA: TGTGCCAGTACAGGGGCCTGGGATTCACCCCTCCACTTT. The entire variable domain, with the rest obtained from reference TRBV19 and TRBJ1-6, is as follows: DGGITQSPKYLFRKEGQNVTLSCEQNLNHDAMYWYRQDPGQGLRLIYYSQIVNDFQKGDIAEGYSVSREKKESFPLTVTSAQKNPTAFYLCASTGAWDSPLHFGNGTRLTVT.